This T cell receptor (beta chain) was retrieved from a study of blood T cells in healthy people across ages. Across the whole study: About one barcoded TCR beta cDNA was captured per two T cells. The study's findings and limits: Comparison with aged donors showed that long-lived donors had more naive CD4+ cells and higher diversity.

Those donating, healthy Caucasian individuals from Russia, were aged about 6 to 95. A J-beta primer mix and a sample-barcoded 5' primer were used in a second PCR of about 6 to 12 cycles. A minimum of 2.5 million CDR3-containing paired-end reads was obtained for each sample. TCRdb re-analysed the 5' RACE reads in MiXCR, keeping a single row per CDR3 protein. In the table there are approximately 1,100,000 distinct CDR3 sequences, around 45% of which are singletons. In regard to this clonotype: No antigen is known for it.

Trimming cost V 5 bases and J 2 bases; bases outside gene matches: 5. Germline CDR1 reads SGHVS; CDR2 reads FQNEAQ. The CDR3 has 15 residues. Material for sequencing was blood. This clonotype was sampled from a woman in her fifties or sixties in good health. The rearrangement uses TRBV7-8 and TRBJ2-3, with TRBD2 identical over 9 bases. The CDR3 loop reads CASSTGTSHTDTQYF. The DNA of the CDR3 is TGTGCCAGCAGCACCGGGACTAGCCACACAGATACGCAGTATTTT.